This T cell receptor beta chain was captured in a study of cytotoxic CD8 clonotypes in ibrutinib-treated CLL. Overall study: Timing of response sample collection was a median around eleven months after treatment start, with a range of 6 to 36.

Only in-frame clones appear in the TCRdb table, and some are missing; sequencing was by immunoSEQ multiplex PCR. Seen here are approximately 100,000 clones, 60% to 80% observed once, and the top ten hold under 35%. Trimming at V came to 4 bases and at J to 4 bases, leaving 9 bases not matched to a gene. The CDR3 has 15 residues. The germline V gene has CDR1 SGHNT and CDR2 YYREEE (reference sequence). The chain joins TRBV5-4 to TRBJ2-5; 8 bases are shared with TRBD2. This TCR derives from a human donor with chronic lymphocytic leukemia. Sample: PBMCs, taken after 12 months of ibrutinib treatment. CDR3 coding DNA: TGTGCCAGCAGCCGCACGGGGGGGCGGGTAGAGACCCAGTACTTC. Translated, it gives CASSRTGGRVETQYF.